This record covers a single T cell receptor (beta chain). In its sample, this clonotype was seen a few times. It lacks a known antigen. Qualities for individual bases were not recorded, and no much larger clone is one base off. This sample is drawn from a study of spatial heterogeneity in lung cancer (dated by TCRdb to 2018 to 2020). Context from the whole study: Samples were obtained from 65 to 90 patients with early-stage, untreated non-small cell lung cancer from the lung TRACERx cohort. Follow-up PBMC samples were sequenced whenever available, and the median time to follow-up was 2 to 3 years after resection. Beta-chain transcripts were consistently detected in greater numbers than alpha-chain transcripts, which likely reflects a higher abundance of beta-chain transcripts. In the raw uncorrected reads, each unique combination of TCR and UMI appeared more than ten times on average. In non-small cell lung cancer, the study made a quantitative comparison of TCR alpha and beta repertoires among multiple tumor regions, matched nontumor lung and blood. TCR repertoire features were related to nonsynonymous mutation counts determined by whole-exome sequencing of tumor tissue. At surgery, hundreds of tumor regions, around 64 matched nontumor lung samples and some 54 PBMC samples were TCR-sequenced for both alpha and beta chains.

Library method: 5' RACE. The instrument given in TCRdb is NextSeq 500. The TCR library protocol attached a unique molecular identifier to each TCR cDNA molecule to allow correction of PCR and sequencing errors. Concerning the study's data processing: TCR identification, UMI-based error correction and CDR3 extraction were performed with Decombinator tools. TCRs above a frequency of 2 per 1,000, corresponding to the top 1% of the tumor frequency distribution, were defined as expanded. Renyi diversity was computed with the R vegan package after each repertoire had been subsampled 100 times to 5,000 TCRs. CDR3 similarity networks were built from amino acid triplet string-kernel similarity, with CDR3s being connected when pairwise similarity was above 0.82. The public reads were reanalyzed by TCRdb: fastp trimming at Q25, MiXCR alignment, in-frame beta chains only. Rows are combined by CDR3 protein, so each entry shows the most common genes and DNA. The V and J calls reflect TCRdb's pipeline rather than the authors' work. The sample table lists about 30,000 distinct CDR3 sequences, roughly 6% of them with a count of one. The biggest ten clones account for 22% of the sample.

From a lookup of the germline V gene, CDR1 and CDR2 are KGHDR and SFDVKD. V is clipped by 9 bases and J by 4 bases, and the sequence between their germline boundaries is 7 bases long. Reading from cysteine to phenylalanine, the CDR3 counts 11 amino acids. Here the CDR3 DNA is all that survives: 33 bases in frame from base 1. Sample time point, as interpreted from the label and publication: blood at routine non-recurrence follow-up after resection. Whole RNA extracted from tumor and nontumor lung tissue, or from cryopreserved PBMC samples, was used for TCR sequencing without cell sorting. A patient was chosen for TCR sequencing only when enough RNA was available from at least two tumor regions. What the work shows at the level of the full study, not this receptor alone: Confirming at a functional level the hypothesis that regional TCRs recognize regional mutations was considered to require additional single-cell paired TCR alpha and beta sequencing. Ubiquitous expanded tumor TCRs were detected in blood more often at tumor resection than at routine follow-up. Only 14 patients were included in the comparisons of baseline and follow-up blood repertoires.

The material sequenced was PBMCs, taken at follow-up. The chain is assembled from TRBV24-1 and TRBJ2-3; TRBD1 might be the D gene, on 6 matching bases. The sequence derives from a male donor with early-stage non-small cell lung cancer. The CDR3: CATRQADTQYF. The DNA sequence is given as TGTGCCACCCGACAGGCAGATACGCAGTATTTT.